These 24 T cell receptor beta chains share one sample of origin, sequenced in a study of tissue T cells after allogeneic stem cell transplantation. The protocol was immunoSEQ multiplex PCR, while the TCRdb copy is restricted to in-frame clones and leaves out a portion. The sample carries 48,000 or so clones, roughly 73% recorded once. Input material: sorted cells pooled from one or two spleens. The source of these receptors is a pool of C57BL/6 mice in good health.

Comment on this clone: Germline and genes: mouse. The same CDR3 arises from other DNA sequences in this sample as well. CDR3 DNA (partial): TGTGCCAGCAGCCTCGGGACTGGGGGTTATGAACAGTAC. This translates into CASSLGTGGYEQY. The entire CDR3 protein is CASSLGTGGYEQYF. V usage is TRBV3 and J usage is TRBJ2-7, with 11 bases matching TRBD2. The CDR3 extends 1 residue past the end of the read, so its final part is completed from the germline J gene. The J segment lost 4 bases and the V segment lost 5 bases, leaving 4 bases of the junction unmatched. This CDR3 is 14 amino acids long. Germline V gene sequence: CDR1 SNHLY, CDR2 FYNGKV (reference sequence).

Comments on this clone: Genes here carry mouse names. The DNA read from the CDR3 is TGTGCCTGGAGCAGGGGCTATAATTCGCCCCTCTAC. This encodes CAWSRGYNSPLY. The CDR3 in full is CAWSRGYNSPLYF. This rearrangement joins TRBV31 to TRBJ1-6; a possible D gene is TRBD1 (6 bases). The CDR3 end lies 1 residue beyond the end of the read and is filled in from the germline J gene. TRBJ1-6 is sorted into the ORF group, with uncertain function. The CDR3 totals 13 residues. The V and J ends lost 3 bases and 3 bases respectively, with 6 bases between them. CDR1 and CDR2 from the germline V gene are GKSSPN and SITVG.

Only a few counts were recorded for this clone. Here the gene names and germline are mouse. CDR3 bases read: TGTGCCAGCTCTCCCAACAGGGGTCCCGAAAGATTATTT. Encoded protein: CASSPNRGPERLF. The complete CDR3 sequence is CASSPNRGPERLFF. The J gene is TRBJ1-4, the V gene TRBV12-1; TRBD1 matches at 7 bases. The CDR3 is cut off 1 residue early in the read; its end comes from the germline J gene. The CDR3 loop spans 14 amino acids. V lost 2 bases to trimming and J lost 7 bases; unmatched junction nucleotides: 6. Germline values: CDR1 SGHSN, CDR2 HYEKVE. Using reference TRBV12-1 and TRBJ1-4 for the parts outside the CDR3, the full variable domain is DSGVVQSPRHIIKEKGGRSVLTCIPISGHSNVVWYQQTLGKELKFLIQHYEKVERDKGFLPSRFSVQQFDDYHSEMNMSALELEDSAMYFCASSPNRGPERLFFGHGTKLSVL.

In the case of this clone: Genes and germline are mouse. The read finishes 1 residue shy of the CDR3 end, and the germline J gene is used to complete it. The gene calls are TRBV15 and TRBJ2-5, with 8 nucleotides matching TRBD2. Trimming took 3 bases from V and 4 from J; bases not matched to a gene: 3. CDR1 and CDR2 (germline): SGHND, FRSKSL. This CDR3 comprises 14 residues. The CDR3: CASSFLGGEDTQYF. The part of the CDR3 DNA that was read is TGTGCCAGCAGTTTTCTGGGGGGTGAAGACACCCAGTAC. The full variable domain, with the rest looked up from reference TRBV15 and TRBJ2-5, is DAGVTQTPRHEVAEKGQTIILKCEPVSGHNDLFWYRQTKIQGLELLSYFRSKSLMEDGGAFKDRFKAEMLNSSFSTLKIQPTEPKDSAVYLCASSFLGGEDTQYFGPGTRLLVL.

This clone has just one count. Any gene name here is a mouse gene name. The read stops 1 residue short of the end of the CDR3; the missing end is completed from the germline J gene. The J gene is TRBJ1-1, the V gene TRBV13-3, with TRBD1 matching over 10 bases. V lost 6 bases to trimming and J lost 1 base; unmatched junction nucleotides: 6. CDR3 length: 15 amino acids. Germline CDR1 is NNHDY and CDR2 is SYVADS. The sequenced CDR3 bases are TGTGCCAGCACCCGGGACAGGGGAAGAAACACAGAAGTCTTC. It translates to CASTRDRGRNTEVF. The whole CDR3 is CASTRDRGRNTEVFF.

On this clone: The gene names given are mouse names. The sequence runs out 1 residue before the end of the CDR3; the remainder is reconstructed from the germline J gene. The rearrangement joins TRBV5 to TRBJ2-1, with a tentative D call TRBD2 (5 bases). The germline CDR1 and CDR2 sequences are LGHNA and YNLKQL (reference sequence). Between the trimmed V and J ends, which lost 0 bases and 3 bases, there was a span of 9 bases. The CDR3 is made up of 15 amino acids. CDR3 sequence reads: CASSQEAGFYAEQFF. CDR3 bases read: TGTGCCAGCAGCCAAGAGGCTGGGTTCTATGCTGAGCAGTTC.

As regards this clone: Here the gene names and germline are mouse. The read stops 1 residue short of the end of the CDR3; the missing end is completed from the germline J gene. The chain combines TRBV29 with TRBJ1-1; tentatively, D is TRBD1 (6 bases). The germline V gene has CDR1 MSHET and CDR2 SYDVDS. CDR3 length: 16 amino acids. Trimming shortened V by 3 bases and J by 0 bases, and 14 bases separated the two germline ends. The part of the CDR3 DNA that was read is TGTGCTAGCAGTTTCTCGGGACAAATTGCAAACACAGAAGTCTTC. Amino acid sequence: CASSFSGQIANTEVF. The whole CDR3 protein is CASSFSGQIANTEVFF.

This clone appeared a single time. Gene names are mouse gene names. The read ends 1 residue before the CDR3 terminus; that terminus is restored from the germline J gene. The chain has TRBV30 and TRBJ1-2; D is possibly TRBD1 (6 bases). The V gene's germline CDR1 is SQVVS and CDR2 ANEGSEA. The CDR3 spans 16 residues. V was pared by 0 bases and J by 1 base, with 15 bases between. The CDR3 here is CSSREPPRDKNSDYTF. The CDR3 DNA, read in part, is TGTAGTTCTAGAGAGCCCCCTCGGGACAAAAACTCCGACTACACC.

Remarks on this clone: The germline and genes are mouse ones. With the read ending 1 residue before the CDR3 end, the germline J gene is used to fill in that end. The chain recombines TRBV13-1 with TRBJ1-1; 7 bases line up with TRBD1. J lost 4 bases, V lost 3 bases, and 6 bases had no gene match. Germline-derived CDR1 and CDR2 are NSHNY and SYGAGN. The CDR3 covers 14 residues. The DNA read from the CDR3 is TGTGCCAGCAGTGGTCCTACAGGGGTCACAGAAGTCTTC. Translated: CASSGPTGVTEVF. The full-length CDR3 reads as CASSGPTGVTEVFF.

Points on this clone: Genes and germline come from the mouse. The read terminates 1 residue before the CDR3 end, so the remaining end is supplied by the germline J gene. The V and J genes are TRBV29 and TRBJ2-5, with a tentative D call TRBD1 (6 bases). This CDR3 is 15 amino acids long. The V and J ends lost 3 bases and 3 bases respectively, with 13 bases between them. Germline-derived CDR1 and CDR2 are MSHET and SYDVDS. The CDR3 DNA, read in part, is TGTGCTAGCAGTTTCCTCGGGACAAAACAAGACACCCAGTAC. It yields the protein CASSFLGTKQDTQY. The CDR3 as a whole reads CASSFLGTKQDTQYF.

This clone has a handful of counts. The genes are named according to mouse. Read coverage stops 1 residue before the CDR3 terminus; the germline J gene supplies the remainder. The chain recombines TRBV19 with TRBJ2-7; 8 nucleotides match TRBD1. In germline, CDR1 is FNHDT, CDR2 SITEND (reference sequence). V shed 6 bases, J shed 3 bases, and the junction held 5 bases outside the gene matches. The CDR3 has 13 amino acids. CDR3 DNA, as far as it was read: TGTGCCAGCACTTCGACAGGGGTCTATGAACAGTAC. It specifies CASTSTGVYEQY. The complete CDR3 sequence is CASTSTGVYEQYF.

Concerning this clone: Each gene name is a mouse one. Sequencing ends 1 residue short of the CDR3 end; the germline J gene provides the rest. The chain links TRBV13-2 to TRBJ2-4; 8 bases are shared with TRBD2. The germline CDR1 and CDR2 sequences are NNHNN and SYGAGS (reference sequence). CDR3 size: 13 residues. V was pared by 5 bases and J by 7 bases, with 6 bases of the junction left unmatched. The part of the CDR3 DNA that was read is TGTGCCAGCGGGACTGGGGCGGGGGACACCTTGTAC. Its protein product is CASGTGAGDTLY. The whole CDR3 reads CASGTGAGDTLYF.

To note about this clone: Gene names are the mouse ones. The CDR3 goes on 1 residue after the read ends, and that part is filled in from the germline J gene. The same CDR3 also results from other DNA sequences found in this sample. The V and J genes are TRBV13-1 and TRBJ2-3; 12 nucleotides line up with TRBD2. V was pared by 3 bases and J by 1 base, with 0 bases of the junction left unmatched. Per germline, CDR1 NSHNY and CDR2 SYGAGN. The CDR3 spans 15 residues. Partial CDR3 DNA: TGTGCCAGCAGTGGGGACTGGGGGGGTGCAGAAACGCTGTAT. Translating it yields CASSGDWGGAETLY. The CDR3 reads in full as CASSGDWGGAETLYF.

This clone showed up just a few times. Genes and germline are mouse. The read terminates 1 residue before the CDR3 end, so the remaining end is supplied by the germline J gene. The V and J genes are TRBV14 and TRBJ1-4, with D possibly being TRBD1 (6 bases). The CDR3 is made up of 12 amino acids. The V gene's germline CDR1 is SGHDT and CDR2 FRDEAV. Trimming removed 5 bases at V and 7 bases at J, with 9 bases between. Incomplete CDR3 DNA: TGTGCCAGCAGCCGGACAGCCGAAAGATTATTT. Amino acids: CASSRTAERLF. In full, the CDR3 reads CASSRTAERLFF.

A word on this clone: Any gene name here is a mouse gene name. The CDR3 goes on 1 residue after the read ends, and that part is filled in from the germline J gene. This chain links TRBV12-2 with TRBJ2-3; TRBD2 matches at 12 bases. Germline CDR1 SGHLS, CDR2 HYDKME. The CDR3 is 17 amino acids. Germline trimming cut 2 bases from V and 0 bases from J; bases unmatched to any gene: 5. The CDR3 reads CASSQDWGGMSAETLYF. The part of the CDR3 DNA that was read is TGTGCCAGCTCTCAGGACTGGGGGGGAATGAGTGCAGAAACGCTGTAT.

Points on this clone: Gene names are mouse gene names. Read coverage stops 1 residue before the CDR3 terminus; the germline J gene supplies the remainder. The rearrangement links TRBV1 to TRBJ2-4; 7 bases align to TRBD2. The V segment lost 0 bases and the J segment 4 bases; nucleotides outside the gene matches: 1. The CDR3 runs 14 residues. Germline assignment: CDR1 NSQYPW and CDR2 LRSPGD (reference sequence). CDR3 DNA (partial): TGCACCTGCAGTGCAGATCTGGGGGAAAACACCTTGTAC. As protein: CTCSADLGENTLY. The entire CDR3 reads CTCSADLGENTLYF.

Concerning this clone itself: The listed genes are named as in mouse. The CDR3 goes on 1 residue after the read ends, and that part is filled in from the germline J gene. V usage is TRBV24 and J usage is TRBJ1-6; TRBD1 is a possible D gene (6 bases). TRBJ1-6 is an ORF, with its function uncertain. Germline loops: CDR1 KGHTA, CDR2 FRNEEI. This CDR3 is 13 amino acids long. Between the trimmed V and J ends, which lost 6 bases and 7 bases, there was a span of 10 bases. The CDR3 loop reads CASRGARNSPLYF. The covered CDR3 bases are TGTGCCAGCAGGGGGGCGCGGAATTCGCCCCTCTAC.

In regard to this clone: Here the gene names and germline are mouse. From the germline J gene comes the end of the CDR3, since the read stops 1 residue before it. The chain carries TRBV12-1 and TRBJ2-7, with 8 bases fitting TRBD1. The germline V gene encodes CDR1 SGHSN and CDR2 HYEKVE. V shed 0 bases, J shed 3 bases, and the junction held 3 bases outside the gene matches. The CDR3 is 14 residues long. CDR3 DNA (partial): TGTGCCAGCTCTCTCAAGGACAGGGTCTATGAACAGTAC. It is translated as CASSLKDRVYEQY. The whole CDR3 protein reads CASSLKDRVYEQYF. Full variable domain (rest looked up from reference TRBV12-1 and TRBJ2-7): DSGVVQSPRHIIKEKGGRSVLTCIPISGHSNVVWYQQTLGKELKFLIQHYEKVERDKGFLPSRFSVQQFDDYHSEMNMSALELEDSAMYFCASSLKDRVYEQYFGPGTRLTVL.

For this clone: The listed genes are named as in mouse. The read ends 1 residue early relative to the CDR3; the germline J gene fills the gap. The V and J genes are TRBV19 and TRBJ2-7; tentatively, D is TRBD1 or TRBD2 (5 bases each). Germline V gives CDR1 FNHDT, CDR2 SITEND (reference sequence). Trimming took off 5 bases at V and 1 base at J, with 10 bases between the two ends. The length of the CDR3 is 13 residues. The part of the CDR3 DNA that was read is TGTGCCAGCAGCCCGGGACCATCCTATGAACAGTAC. Its translation: CASSPGPSYEQY. The whole CDR3 sequence reads CASSPGPSYEQYF.

Points on this clone: Here the gene names and germline are mouse. Read coverage stops 1 residue before the CDR3 terminus; the germline J gene supplies the remainder. The chain is built from TRBV3 and TRBJ1-3; D is unclear. V was pared by 2 bases and J by 0 bases, with 5 bases between. The CDR3 totals 14 residues. Germline-derived CDR1 and CDR2 are SNHLY and FYNGKV (reference sequence). CDR3 region: CASSLPSSGNTLYF. CDR3 DNA (partial): TGTGCCAGCAGCTTACCATCTTCTGGAAATACGCTCTAT.

On this clone: Genes and germline come from the mouse. The sequenced fragment ends 1 residue before the CDR3 boundary, so the rest is inferred from the germline J gene. The chain is built from TRBV29 and TRBJ2-7; 12 nucleotides line up with TRBD2. Germline CDR1 MSHET, CDR2 SYDVDS. This CDR3 spans 14 amino acids. V lost 5 bases and J lost 4; bases outside the gene matches: 3. Partial CDR3 DNA: TGTGCTAGCAGTCCGGACTGGGGGGGGTATGAACAGTAC. Protein sequence: CASSPDWGGYEQY. The CDR3 reads in full as CASSPDWGGYEQYF.

As for this clone: Gene names and germline match the mouse. The read stops 1 residue short of the end of the CDR3; the missing end is completed from the germline J gene. The chain joins TRBV26 to TRBJ2-2; the D gene could be TRBD1 or TRBD2 (5 bases each). The CDR3 extends over 14 amino acids. Germline V gives CDR1 KGHPV, CDR2 FQNQEV (reference sequence). V lost 2 bases and J lost 2, with 6 bases in between. The CDR3 DNA, read in part, is TGTGCCAGCAGTCTGGGGGCGAACACCGGGCAGCTCTAC. Translation gives CASSLGANTGQLY. The full CDR3 reads CASSLGANTGQLYF.

Only a few counts were recorded for this clone. Gene names refer to mouse genes. The sequenced fragment ends 1 residue before the CDR3 boundary, so the rest is inferred from the germline J gene. V usage is TRBV5 and J usage is TRBJ2-7; maybe TRBD2 (7 bases). Germline-derived CDR1 and CDR2 are LGHNA and YNLKQL (reference sequence). V shed 0 bases and J shed 4 bases, with 13 bases lying between them. The CDR3 runs 15 residues. Incomplete CDR3 DNA: TGTGCCAGCAGCCAAGATACGGAGGGGGGGTATGAACAGTAC. It codes for CASSQDTEGGYEQY. The entire CDR3 protein reads CASSQDTEGGYEQYF.

Comment on this clone: Mouse germline and gene names are used. The CDR3 end lies 1 residue beyond the end of the read and is filled in from the germline J gene. Other nucleotide sequences from this sample produce the same CDR3. The chain couples TRBV14 to TRBJ2-7; 8 bases fit TRBD2. Germline V gives CDR1 SGHDT, CDR2 FRDEAV. The CDR3 runs to 12 residues. Trimming at V came to 2 bases and at J to 7 bases, leaving 2 bases not matched to a gene. Partial CDR3 DNA: TGTGCCAGCAGTTTGGGGGGGGGCGAACAGTAC. Amino acids: CASSLGGGEQY. The whole CDR3 sequence is CASSLGGGEQYF.